The clone carrying this T cell receptor beta chain was detected ten times or more. These data are taken from a study of molecular identifiers for immune sequencing clone quantification. Previously described methods and listed TCR primers were employed for the bulk TCR libraries. In TCRdb, the PCR reads were re-called with MiXCR into one record per CDR3 protein. The table includes about 12,000 distinct CDR3 sequences, around 19% detected once. The sequence was collected from a human donor in good health. Some libraries in this study had Jurkat cell RNA spiked in. Material: naive CD8+ T cells from blood, with Jurkat cell RNA spiked in. Sample subset: FACS-sorted CD8+CD4-CCR7+CD45RA+ naive T cells.

CDR3: CASSLALGQGLDEQFF. The CDR3 nucleotides read TGTGCCAGCAGCTTAGCGCTCGGACAGGGGTTAGACGAGCAGTTCTTC. The V gene is TRBV7-9, the J gene TRBJ2-1; 9 positions match TRBD1. V dropped 0 bases and J dropped 10; count of bases not matched to a gene: 10. This CDR3 has 16 residues. Germline-derived CDR1 and CDR2 are SEHNR and FQNEAQ (reference sequence).